These 13 T cell receptor beta chains were sequenced from one sample in a study of blood T cell repertoires in COVID-19. The assay was immunoSEQ multiplex PCR, and TCRdb's table has in-frame clones only and misses some. Of about 35,000 clones listed, under 90% are singletons. Input material: peripheral blood. These receptors came from a man in his fifties or sixties with acute or convalescent COVID-19.

The CDR3: CASTLISGNTIYF. The CDR3, as DNA: TGTGCCAGCACCTTAATATCTGGAAACACCATATATTTT. This chain joins TRBV5-6 and TRBJ1-3; no definite D call. Trimming removed 6 bases at V and 1 base at J, with 8 bases between. CDR3 length: 13 amino acids. Looked up from germline, CDR1 is SGHDT and CDR2 is YYEEEE.

The rearrangement uses TRBV7-9 and TRBJ1-1, with D possibly being TRBD1 (5 bases). Trimming stripped 5 bases from V and 3 bases from J, with 7 bases between. CDR1 and CDR2 (germline): SEHNR, FQNEAQ (reference sequence). This CDR3 has 12 amino acids. CDR3 DNA: TGTGCCAGCAGCCCACAGGACACTGAAGCTTTCTTT. This translates into CASSPQDTEAFF.

This clone came up once. This sequence joins TRBV19 and TRBJ2-3, with D perhaps TRBD2 (6 bases). The germline gives CDR1 LNHDA, CDR2 SQIVND (reference sequence). Deletions cut 7 bases from V and 3 bases from J, with 11 bases between. This CDR3 has 13 amino acids. As DNA, the CDR3 is TGTGCCAGTAAAGAGGGGAGGACAGATACGCAGTATTTT. Translating gives CASKEGRTDTQYF. The full variable domain, completed using reference TRBV19 and TRBJ2-3, is DGGITQSPKYLFRKEGQNVTLSCEQNLNHDAMYWYRQDPGQGLRLIYYSQIVNDFQKGDIAEGYSVSREKKESFPLTVTSAQKNPTAFYLCASKEGRTDTQYFGPGTRLTVL.

The rearrangement joins TRBV5-5 to TRBJ2-4; possible D gene TRBD1, 6 bases. Germline lookup yields CDR1 SGHKS and CDR2 YYEKEE (reference sequence). This CDR3 spans 15 amino acids. The V end was cut by 4 bases, the J end by 7 bases, with 18 bases between. Written as DNA, the CDR3 is TGTGCCAGCAGCCCCTACCACCGGGACATTAACATTCAGTACTTC. It yields the protein CASSPYHRDINIQYF.

V and J are TRBV7-8 and TRBJ2-5; TRBD2 matches 7 bases. Germline V gene data show CDR1 as SGHVS and CDR2 as FQNEAQ. CDR3 size: 15 residues. J gave up 2 bases and V 5 bases, and 8 bases lay outside the gene matches. CDR3 in amino acids: CASSPLAATQETQYF. CDR3 bases: TGTGCCAGCAGCCCCCTAGCGGCTACACAAGAGACCCAGTACTTC. Together with reference TRBV7-8 and TRBJ2-5, the CDR3 gives the full variable domain: GAGVSQSPRYKVAKRGQDVALRCDPISGHVSLFWYQQALGQGPEFLTYFQNEAQLDKSGLPSDRFFAERPEGSVSTLKIQRTQQEDSAVYLCASSPLAATQETQYFGPGTRLLVL.

J is TRBJ1-1 and V is TRBV18; D possibly corresponds to TRBD1 (5 bases). CDR1 is KGHSH, CDR2 LQKENI, per germline. Trimming took off 0 bases at V and 5 bases at J, with 13 bases between the two ends. The CDR3 length is 15 residues. CDR3: CASSPPAGQETEAFF. Written as DNA, the CDR3 is TGTGCCAGCTCACCACCGGCGGGGCAGGAGACTGAAGCTTTCTTT.

This clone has just a few counts. At the DNA level, this CDR3 is encoded by other sequences in the same sample as well. The chain joins TRBV19 to TRBJ2-1; TRBD2 matches 11 bases. Trimming removed 4 bases from V and 6 bases from J; junction bases left unmatched: 5. The CDR3 loop spans 15 amino acids. Germline lookup yields CDR1 LNHDA and CDR2 SQIVND (reference sequence). The CDR3 DNA is TGTGCCAGTAGTACCCCGGGACTAGCGGTCAATGAGCAGTTCTTC. Amino acids: CASSTPGLAVNEQFF.

The chain uses TRBV9 and TRBJ2-1; no reliable D call. V shed 0 bases and J shed 10 bases, with 5 bases lying between them. The CDR3 has 11 residues. CDR1 SGDLS and CDR2 YYNGEE come from the germline V gene. CDR3 sequence: CASSVEEEQFF. The CDR3 DNA reads TGTGCCAGCAGCGTAGAGGAGGAGCAGTTCTTC. Full variable domain (remainder filled in from reference TRBV9 and TRBJ2-1): DSGVTQTPKHLITATGQRVTLRCSPRSGDLSVYWYQQSLDQGLQFLIQYYNGEERAKGNILERFSAQQFPDLHSELNLSSLELGDSALYFCASSVEEEQFFGPGTRLTVL.

This clone was recorded only once. The rearrangement joins TRBV30 to TRBJ2-5, with D unclear. CDR1 and CDR2 from the germline V gene are GTSNPN and SVGIG (reference sequence). V was trimmed by 2 bases and J by 1 base, leaving 11 bases between them. The CDR3 runs to 14 residues. The CDR3 DNA reads as TGTGCCTGGAGTCTCCCCCCAGGCCAAGAGACCCAGTACTTC. Protein product: CAWSLPPGQETQYF.

This clone has only one observation. CDR3 amino acids: CATSDPGQGVRGETQYF. The DNA of the CDR3 is TGTGCCACCAGTGACCCTGGACAGGGCGTCCGAGGAGAGACCCAGTACTTC. V usage is TRBV24-1 and J usage is TRBJ2-5; 8 bases are shared with TRBD1. The CDR3 contains 17 residues. V was clipped by 4 bases and J by 4 bases; unmatched bases: 13. Germline lookup yields CDR1 KGHDR and CDR2 SFDVKD.

This sequence joins TRBV3-1 (or the pseudogene TRBV3-2) and TRBJ2-3; D is perhaps TRBD2 (5 bases). The germline V gene encodes CDR1 LGHDT and CDR2 YNNKEL (reference sequence). The V end lost 2 bases, the J end lost 6 bases, and 9 bases lay between the germline ends. The CDR3 extends over 13 amino acids. The CDR3 bases are TGTGCCAGCAGCCAACTAGCCGGTGATACGCAGTATTTT. It encodes CASSQLAGDTQYF.

The V call is TRBV29-1, the J call TRBJ1-2; 8 nucleotides match TRBD1. Trimming removed 7 bases from V and 2 bases from J; junction bases left unmatched: 3. The length of the CDR3 is 12 residues. Germline-derived CDR1 and CDR2 are SQVTM and ANQGSEA. The CDR3 DNA follows: TGCAGCGGCGGACAGGGCAACTATGGCTACACCTTC. It yields the protein CSGGQGNYGYTF.

CDR3 in DNA: TGTGCCAGCAGCTTGTACGGGGTTGGCTCCTACAATGAGCAGTTCTTC. Translation gives CASSLYGVGSYNEQFF. This chain links TRBV5-5 with TRBJ2-1, with D possibly matching TRBD2 (5 bases). Trimming pared 1 base from V and 0 bases from J, leaving 11 bases between. Germline loops: CDR1 SGHKS, CDR2 YYEKEE (reference sequence). The CDR3 length is 16 residues.